This T cell receptor beta chain appears in the sequencing data of a study of T cell changes during pregnancy in multiple sclerosis (dated by TCRdb to the late 2010s). Regarding the complete study: The study looked at changes in the T cell repertoire across pregnancy in women with multiple sclerosis.

This clone has only a few counts. What this receptor recognizes is not known. It has no much larger one-base neighbor in the sample; base qualities were not kept. Library preparation used the immunoSEQ multiplex PCR assay. TCRdb obtained this table from immuneACCESS and retained in-frame rearrangements with V and J assigned. These tables miss some clones; where compared with another copy, unresolved V genes account for less than half of the shortfall, and the remainder is unexplained. This sample has about 52,000 clones in its table, and over 85% of those were observed once. Around 0.4% of the sample goes to the ten largest clones. As encoded in the germline V gene, CDR1 is SNHLY while CDR2 is FYNNEI. V was cut back by 3 bases and J by 2 bases, leaving a gap of 8 bases between them. The CDR3 sequence holds 14 residues, the cysteine and phenylalanine included. Solely the CDR3 DNA is kept, with 42 bases framed from the first base.

The sequence was obtained from a female donor with multiple sclerosis, enrolled in a pregnancy study. The input for sequencing was CD4+ T cells from peripheral blood mononuclear cells, taken before pregnancy. The V gene is TRBV2 and the J gene is TRBJ1-3; a tentative D match to TRBD1 spans 5 bases. The sequence in DNA is TGTGCCAGCAGTGATGGGGCAGCTGGAAACACCATATATTTT. It specifies CASSDGAAGNTIYF.